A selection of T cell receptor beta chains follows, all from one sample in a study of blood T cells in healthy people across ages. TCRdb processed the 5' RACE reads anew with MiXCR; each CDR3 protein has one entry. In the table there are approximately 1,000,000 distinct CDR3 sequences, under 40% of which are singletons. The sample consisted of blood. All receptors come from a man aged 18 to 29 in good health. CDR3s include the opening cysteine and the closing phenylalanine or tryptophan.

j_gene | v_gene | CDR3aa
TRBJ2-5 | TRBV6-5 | CASSYGRGGETQYF
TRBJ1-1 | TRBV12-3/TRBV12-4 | CASGPGVLVPEAFF
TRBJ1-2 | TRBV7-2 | CASSLQTGLFYGYTF
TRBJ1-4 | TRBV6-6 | CASSYSIGSPREKLFF
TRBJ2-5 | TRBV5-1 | CASSPKTSGRYNEQYF
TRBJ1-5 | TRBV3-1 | CASSQGMGLMQPQHF
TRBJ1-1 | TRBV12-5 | CASGFHTKQGAGDTEAFF
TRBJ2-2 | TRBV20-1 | CSARGCGTGELFF
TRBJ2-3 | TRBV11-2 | CASSYGLASTDTQYF
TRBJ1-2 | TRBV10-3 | CAISEPTEGAIRGYTF
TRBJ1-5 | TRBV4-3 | CASSQEQGARPQHF
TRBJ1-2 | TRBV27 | CASSLSPGSNYGYTF
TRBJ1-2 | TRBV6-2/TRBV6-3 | CASRTTGGNYGYTF
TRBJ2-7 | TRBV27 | CASSLDRGRTYEQYF
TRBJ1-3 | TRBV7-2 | CASRGPRARGNTIYF
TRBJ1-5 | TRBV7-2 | CASSPQGAFNQPQHF
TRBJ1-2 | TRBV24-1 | CATAPAQAHYGYTF
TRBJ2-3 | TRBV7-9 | CASSPGVRDTQYF
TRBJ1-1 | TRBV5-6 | CASSLPAGTEAFF
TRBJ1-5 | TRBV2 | CASSRVTATSNQPQHF
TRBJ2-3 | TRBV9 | CASSVGNSGGQDTQYF
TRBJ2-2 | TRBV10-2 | CAGSEATGELFF